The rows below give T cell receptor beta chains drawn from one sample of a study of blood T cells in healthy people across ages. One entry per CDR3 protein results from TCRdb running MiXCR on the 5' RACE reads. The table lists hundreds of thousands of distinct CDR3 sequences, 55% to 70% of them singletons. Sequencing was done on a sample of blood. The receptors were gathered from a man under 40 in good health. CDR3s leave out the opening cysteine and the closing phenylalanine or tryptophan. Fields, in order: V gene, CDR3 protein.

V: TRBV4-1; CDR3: ASSQEGGSQETQY
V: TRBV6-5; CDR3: ASSYSLGLYGYT
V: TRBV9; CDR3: ASSVEGQGDEKLF
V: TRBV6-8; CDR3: ASTPGPFALVVTQY
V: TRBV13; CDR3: ASSREKETQY
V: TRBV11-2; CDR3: ASSLDRPPETQY
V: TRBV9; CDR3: ASSVGGRRYSEQF
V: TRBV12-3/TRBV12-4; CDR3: ASSFGPGGKLF
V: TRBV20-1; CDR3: SATYPANEQF
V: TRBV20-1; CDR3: SALTSGGAVSSYNEQF
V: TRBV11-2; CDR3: ASSSEIGTEVKTQY
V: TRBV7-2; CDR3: ASSPPWDYEQY
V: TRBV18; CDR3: ASSGPPGQGANNEQF
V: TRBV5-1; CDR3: ASSRSGGHEQY
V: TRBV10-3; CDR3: AITEDRAGGYT
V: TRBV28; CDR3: ASKQGATDGYT
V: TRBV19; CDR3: ASENRNEQF
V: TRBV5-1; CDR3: ASSSNTATNEKLF
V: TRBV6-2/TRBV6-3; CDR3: ASSSRLNRALAKNIQY
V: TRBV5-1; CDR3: ASSLARQSTDTQY
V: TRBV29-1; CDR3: SVEGDKGEGNYGYT
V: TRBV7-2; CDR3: ASTPGTSGYNEQF
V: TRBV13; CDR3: ASSFQISLSEQY
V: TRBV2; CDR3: ASRTDRASINEQF
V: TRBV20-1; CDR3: SALPRLSSYNEQF
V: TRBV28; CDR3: ASSLPQGSEAGGPLH
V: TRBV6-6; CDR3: ASNRLAGTYNEQF
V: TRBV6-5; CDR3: ASVPFQGGVDGYT
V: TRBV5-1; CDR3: ASSAGQGSSYEQY
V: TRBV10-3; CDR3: AILAGGSTDTQY
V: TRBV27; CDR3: ASSSGQGARNTEAF
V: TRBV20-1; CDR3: SGRDNYEQY
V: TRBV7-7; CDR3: ASSFTSGVGGETQY
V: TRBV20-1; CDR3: SARDLAGGALPGY
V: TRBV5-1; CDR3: ASSVFQGINGYT
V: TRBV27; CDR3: ASSGPSGTSPYEQY
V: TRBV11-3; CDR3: ASSPRTSGVPDEQF
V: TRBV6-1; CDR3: ASSESGQDTQY
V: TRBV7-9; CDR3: ASSLGDGGTYEQY
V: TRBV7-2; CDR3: ASSSRVSGTEAF
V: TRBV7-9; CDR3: ASSSGTGPPYEQY
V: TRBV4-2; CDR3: ASSPEGTSWDEQY
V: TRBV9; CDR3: ASSVGLAYEQY
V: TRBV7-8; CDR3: ASSLTLWGTDTQY
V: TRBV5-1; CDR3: ASSLDFYYEQY
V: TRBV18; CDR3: ASSPPLRVNTEAF
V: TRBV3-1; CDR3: ASSQGYTEAF